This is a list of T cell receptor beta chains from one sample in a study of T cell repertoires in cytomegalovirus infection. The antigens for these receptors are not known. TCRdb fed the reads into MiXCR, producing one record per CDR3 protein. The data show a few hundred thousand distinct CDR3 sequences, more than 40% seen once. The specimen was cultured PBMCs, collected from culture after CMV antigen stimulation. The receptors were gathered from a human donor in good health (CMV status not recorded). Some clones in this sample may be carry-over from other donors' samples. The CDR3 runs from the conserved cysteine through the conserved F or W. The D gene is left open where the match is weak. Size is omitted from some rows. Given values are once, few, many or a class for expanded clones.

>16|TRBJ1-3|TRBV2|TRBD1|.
TGTGCCAGCAGGGAAGGACAGGGGGCTTCTGGAAACACCATATATTTT
CASREGQGASGNTIYF
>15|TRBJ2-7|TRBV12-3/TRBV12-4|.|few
TGTGCCAGCAGCCGTGAGGGCCTAGCCGCCAACGAGCAGTACTTC
CASSREGLAANEQYF
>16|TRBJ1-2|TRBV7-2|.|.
TGTGCCAGCAGCTCGAGGGCAGGGCTCTCTAACTATGGCTACACCTTC
CASSSRAGLSNYGYTF
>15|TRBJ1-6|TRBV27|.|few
TGTGCCAGCTCGCCGGGGGGCAGTTTTGGGTCACCCCTCCACTTT
CASSPGGSFGSPLHF
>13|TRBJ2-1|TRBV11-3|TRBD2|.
TGTGCCAGCAGCCAAACTAGCGGGGGGGAGCAGTTCTTC
CASSQTSGGEQFF
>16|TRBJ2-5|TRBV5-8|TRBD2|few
TGTGCCAGCAGTCAGCTAGCGGGGGTGAACCAAGAGACCCAGTACTTC
CASSQLAGVNQETQYF
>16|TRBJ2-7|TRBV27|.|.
TGTGCCAGCAGTTTATATAGCACGGAGGGAATCTACGAGCAGTACTTC
CASSLYSTEGIYEQYF
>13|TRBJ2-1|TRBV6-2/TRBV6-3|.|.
TGTGCCAGCAGTAAACTAGCCTACAATGAGCAGTTCTTC
CASSKLAYNEQFF
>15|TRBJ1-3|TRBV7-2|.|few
TGTGCCAGCAGCAAATCGGACCTTGGTTTAGTCCCGGCGTATTTT
CASSKSDLGLVPAYF
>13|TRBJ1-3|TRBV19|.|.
TGTGCCAGTAGTCCGCAACCAGGGACCACCATATATTTT
CASSPQPGTTIYF
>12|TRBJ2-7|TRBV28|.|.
TGTGCCAGCAGCCCGGCGCCCTACGAGCAGTACTTC
CASSPAPYEQYF
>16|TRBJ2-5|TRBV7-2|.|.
TGTGCCAACAGCTTAGCTTCCGACAGTGGGTTGGAGACCCAGTACTTC
CANSLASDSGLETQYF
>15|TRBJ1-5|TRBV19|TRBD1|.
TGTGCCAGTAGTATTAACAGGGGGCAGGATCAGCCCCAGCATTTT
CASSINRGQDQPQHF
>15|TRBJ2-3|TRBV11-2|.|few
TGTGCCAGCAGCTTAGTGACGGGAAGCTCAGATACGCAGTATTTT
CASSLVTGSSDTQYF
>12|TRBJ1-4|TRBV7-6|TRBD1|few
TGTGCCGGGACAGGGGTGGGAGAAAAACTGTTTTTT
CAGTGVGEKLFF
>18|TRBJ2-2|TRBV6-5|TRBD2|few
TGTGCCAGCAGTACCGCTAGCGGGGGGAGGTTAGGCACCGGGGAGCTGTTTTTT
CASSTASGGRLGTGELFF
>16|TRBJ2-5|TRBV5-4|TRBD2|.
TGTGCCAGCAGCTTGGGGGGAGCGGGAGCCCAAGAGACCCAGTACTTC
CASSLGGAGAQETQYF
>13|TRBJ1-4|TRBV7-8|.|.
TGTGCCAGCAGCTTAGGTCGTTGGGAAAAACTGTTTTTT
CASSLGRWEKLFF
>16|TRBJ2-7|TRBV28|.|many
TGTGCCAGCAGTTTAGAAGGGTTAGGGTTTATGGACGAGCAGTACTTC
CASSLEGLGFMDEQYF
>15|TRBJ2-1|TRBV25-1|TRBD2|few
TGTGCCAGCAGTCAACTAGCGGGAGGGCGAAATGAGCAGTTCTTC
CASSQLAGGRNEQFF
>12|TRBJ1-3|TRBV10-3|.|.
TGTGCCATCAGTGTCTCCGGAAACACCATATATTTT
CAISVSGNTIYF
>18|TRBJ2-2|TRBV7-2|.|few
TGTGCCAGCAGCTATCTTACTAGGGGTCTTTCGAACACCGGGGAGCTGTTTTTT
CASSYLTRGLSNTGELFF
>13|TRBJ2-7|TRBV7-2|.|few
TGTGCCAGCAGCGAGAGATTTGCGAGTGAGCAGTACTTC
CASSERFASEQYF
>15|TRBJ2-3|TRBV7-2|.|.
TGTGCCAGCAGCTTAGAGACGGGAGCTACAGATACGCAGTATTTT
CASSLETGATDTQYF
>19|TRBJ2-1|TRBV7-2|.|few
TGTGCCAGCAGCTTATTCCTCCTCGGATTTGTGGGGATATACAATGAGCAGTTCTTC
CASSLFLLGFVGIYNEQFF
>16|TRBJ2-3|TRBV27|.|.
TGTGCCAGCAGTTTGGGCAGCTCCCCTAGCACAGATACGCAGTATTTT
CASSLGSSPSTDTQYF
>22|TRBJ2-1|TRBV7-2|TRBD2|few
TGTGCCAGCAGGTCCAAGACTAGCGGGAGGACTGGTCGAGGGCGCCCCCGCGATGAGCAGTTCTTC
CASRSKTSGRTGRGRPRDEQFF
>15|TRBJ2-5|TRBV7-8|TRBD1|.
TGTGCCAGCAGCTTAACTGGACAGGGGGGGGAGACCCAGTACTTC
CASSLTGQGGETQYF
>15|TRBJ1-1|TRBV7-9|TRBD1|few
TGTGCCAGCAGCTTAGGCCAAGGACAGGGCTCTGAAGCTTTCTTT
CASSLGQGQGSEAFF
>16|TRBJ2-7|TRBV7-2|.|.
TGTGCCAGCAGCTTACACGGAAGGGGGGCTTCCTACGAGCAGTACTTC
CASSLHGRGASYEQYF
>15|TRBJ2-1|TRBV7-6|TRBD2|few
TGTGCCAGCAGCATAGGGACTAGCGAGAACAATGAGCAGTTCTTC
CASSIGTSENNEQFF
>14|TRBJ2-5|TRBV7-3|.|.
TGTGCCAGCAGCTTTGGAGGGACGGGGGAGACCCAGTACTTC
CASSFGGTGETQYF
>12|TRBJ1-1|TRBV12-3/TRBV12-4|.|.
TGTGCCAGCAGTTTAGGGGGCGAGGAAGCTTTCTTT
CASSLGGEEAFF
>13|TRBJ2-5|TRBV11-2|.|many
TGTGCCAGCAGCTTACCGGGTGGGGAGACCCAGTACTTC
CASSLPGGETQYF
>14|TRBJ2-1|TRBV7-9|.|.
TGTGCCAGCAGACCCGACTCTACTATGGCTGAGCAGTTCTTC
CASRPDSTMAEQFF
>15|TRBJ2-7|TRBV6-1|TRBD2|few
TGTGCCAGCAGCACCGGGGGGGGTGGAGGCTACGAGCAGTACTTC
CASSTGGGGGYEQYF
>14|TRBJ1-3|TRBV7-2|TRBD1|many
TGTGCCAGCAGCCGGAGGGGGCTTGGAAACACCATATATTTT
CASSRRGLGNTIYF
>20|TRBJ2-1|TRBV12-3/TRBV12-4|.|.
TGTGCCAGCAGTTTTGGGTGGATGGTTAGCGGACGCCATCAGGGGGGTGAGCAGTTCTTC
CASSFGWMVSGRHQGGEQFF
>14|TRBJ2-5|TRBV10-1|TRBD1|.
TGCGCCAGCAGTGGGACAGGGGAACGCGAGACCCAGTACTTC
CASSGTGERETQYF
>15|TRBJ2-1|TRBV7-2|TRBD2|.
TGTGCCAGCAGCTCGGGACTAGCGGGAGGGACCGAGCAGTTCTTC
CASSSGLAGGTEQFF
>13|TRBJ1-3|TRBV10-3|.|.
TGTGCCAGCACAGGTGCTCTTGGAAACACCATATATTTT
CASTGALGNTIYF
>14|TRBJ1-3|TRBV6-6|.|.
TGTGCCAGCAGTTCACAGGCGGCCGGAAACACCATATATTTT
CASSSQAAGNTIYF
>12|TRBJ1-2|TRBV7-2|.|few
TGTGCCAGCAGCACTACAGGCTACGGCTACACCTTC
CASSTTGYGYTF
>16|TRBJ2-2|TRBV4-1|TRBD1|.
TGCGCCAGCAGCCAGGACGGGACAGTTAACACCGGGGAGCTGTTTTTT
CASSQDGTVNTGELFF
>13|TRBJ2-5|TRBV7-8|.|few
TGTGCCAGCAGCGGAGGGACTCGCCTGGACCAGTACTTC
CASSGGTRLDQYF
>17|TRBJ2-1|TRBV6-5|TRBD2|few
TGTGCCAGCAGTTACTCTGCCTTCCAGCGGGACTACAATGAGCAGTTCTTC
CASSYSAFQRDYNEQFF
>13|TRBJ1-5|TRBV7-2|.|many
TGTGCCAGCAGCTACACAGGGTCTCAGCCCCAGCATTTT
CASSYTGSQPQHF
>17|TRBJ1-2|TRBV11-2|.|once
TGTGCCAGCAGCTTATTTGCCGAGGCAGGGGCTAACTATGGCTACACCTTC
CASSLFAEAGANYGYTF
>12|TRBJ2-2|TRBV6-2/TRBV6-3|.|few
TGTGCCAGCAGCCCAGACAGCGGGGAGCTGTTTTTT
CASSPDSGELFF
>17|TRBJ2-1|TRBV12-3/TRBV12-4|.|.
TGTGCCAGCAGACCCCCGGGACTTATGAGCTCCTACAATGAGCAGTTCTTC
CASRPPGLMSSYNEQFF
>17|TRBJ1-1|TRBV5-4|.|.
TGTGCCAGCAGCTTGTTGGGAGCCTATAAGGGGAACACTGAAGCTTTCTTT
CASSLLGAYKGNTEAFF
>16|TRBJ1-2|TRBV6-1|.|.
TGTGCCAGCAGTGAAGGACGGCTTTTTTTTAACTATGGCTACACCTTC
CASSEGRLFFNYGYTF
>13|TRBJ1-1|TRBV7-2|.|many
TGTGCCAGCAGCGCGGGAGTGAACACTGAAGCTTTCTTT
CASSAGVNTEAFF